The rows below give T cell receptor beta chains drawn from one sample of a study of cytomegalovirus exposure and HLA in healthy donors. The data were produced by immunoSEQ multiplex PCR, yet TCRdb's version contains in-frame clones alone and is incomplete. The repertoire consists of around 140,000 clones, with roughly 71% occurring once and the leading ten covering approximately 1.5%. Sequencing used PBMCs. The receptors shown here come from a woman in her thirties or forties in good health and CMV-seronegative. CDR3s include the opening cysteine and the closing phenylalanine or tryptophan. The D gene is left open where the match is weak. Size values are once, few and many counts, or a class for expanded clones, and some rows have none.

CDR3 DNA	CDR3 protein	D gene	V gene	clone size	J gene	CDR3 length
TGTGCCAGCAGTGCCCGGTTCTATGGCTACACCTTC	CASSARFYGYTF	-	TRBV6-5	-	TRBJ1-2	12
TGTGCCAGCAGTGAAACGAGTCCGAGCTCCTACGAGCAGTACTTC	CASSETSPSSYEQYF	-	TRBV2	-	TRBJ2-7	15
TGTGCCAGCAGTGAAGTGTCTCTCCTGGCCCCTTATAATTCACCCCTCCACTTT	CASSEVSLLAPYNSPLHF	-	TRBV2	-	TRBJ1-6	18
TGCAGCGTTGGGGCAGGCCAAGAGACCCAGTACTTC	CSVGAGQETQYF	-	TRBV29-1	few	TRBJ2-5	12
TGTGCCATCAGTTCGTCCAGGGAGGATGGCACCTTC	CAISSSREDGTF	-	TRBV10-3	-	TRBJ1-2	12
TGCGCCAGCAGCCGAGGGGGCGTCGATCCTTATGGCTACACCTTC	CASSRGGVDPYGYTF	TRBD1	TRBV5-1	-	TRBJ1-2	15
TGTGCCAGCAGTTTAGGTGGGGGGAATCAGCCCCAGCATTTT	CASSLGGGNQPQHF	-	TRBV28	-	TRBJ1-5	14
TGTGCCATCAACTTGGGACAGGGGGTCTATGAGCAGTTCTTC	CAINLGQGVYEQFF	TRBD1	TRBV10-3	-	TRBJ2-1	14
TGTGCCAGCAGCGTAGAGCGCAGGGCCCAAGCTAACTATGGCTACACCTTC	CASSVERRAQANYGYTF	-	TRBV9	-	TRBJ1-2	17
TGTGCCAGCAGCCAAGATATCCGGGGGGCTAACTATGGCTACACCTTC	CASSQDIRGANYGYTF	-	TRBV4-2	-	TRBJ1-2	16
TGTGCCAGCAGTTACTTGACAATGGATAGGCTCAATGAGCAGTTCTTC	CASSYLTMDRLNEQFF	-	TRBV6-5	-	TRBJ2-1	16
TGTGCCAGCAGTTACTCGGGCGTGGATGGCTACACCTTC	CASSYSGVDGYTF	-	TRBV6-6	-	TRBJ1-2	13
TGTGCCAGCAGCCAATTAGCGGGGACCTACGAGCAGTACTTC	CASSQLAGTYEQYF	TRBD2	TRBV7-8	-	TRBJ2-7	14
TGTGCCAGCAGTTTCCCGGGCGAGCAGTACTTC	CASSFPGEQYF	-	TRBV28	-	TRBJ2-7	11